These T cell receptor beta chains were read from a single sample in a study of blood T cell repertoires in COVID-19. Profiled with immunoSEQ multiplex PCR; TCRdb holds only in-frame clones, not every one. The profile shows under 200,000 clones, approximately 80% of them singletons. The sequencing input was PBMCs or T cells enriched from blood (not recorded which). Receptor source: a man over 45 who had recovered from COVID-19. Each CDR3 is given without its conserved first and last residue.

v_call,cdr3_aa
TRBV6-5,ASQPGHNSNQPQH
TRBV29-1,SVVGDVRTSWDEQY
TRBV6-1,ASSDVGGPLNTEAF
TRBV5-1,ASSSTGAYNQPQH
TRBV5-1,ASSFRDRGAGANVLT
TRBV6-1,ASSGQGFGSTDTQY
TRBV28,ASSNRDRGHDIQY
TRBV10-3,AISESETSGSPSSTDTQY
TRBV28,ASSPRGHPGTEAF
TRBV28,ASRVLTGGRGTEAF
TRBV11-2,ASSLLRGRTYNEQF
TRBV5-1,ASSLDGTGVEKLF
TRBV7-3,ASSRERNTEAF
TRBV5-1,ASSLGLAGAEQY
TRBV28,ASRPIGQGSNYGYT
TRBV29-1,SVDGTGGGLADTYEQY
TRBV10-3,AISADRSESEQF
TRBV7-3,ASSLTRTVNTGELF
TRBV28,ASRPILGGGNQPQH
TRBV7-8,ASSPTSGKYTDTQY
TRBV6-6,ASRALGQVAPAF
TRBV12-3/TRBV12-4,ASSFSGGETQY
TRBV7-3,ASSTTGTSGGSSYNEQF
TRBV7-3,ASSLGQGAPGANVLT
TRBV4-2,ASSLTQGAQEKLF
TRBV29-1,SVDTGTGNEKLF
TRBV11-3,ASSLGGGNEQF
TRBV6-4,ASSARGGSNEQF
TRBV30,AWSERDEAF
TRBV28,ASRRNQPVNEKLF
TRBV3-1/TRBV3-2,ASSPGLAGDYEQF
TRBV10-3,AISESETGPEKLF
TRBV5-1,ASSLEGVSNQPQH
TRBV7-2,ASSRGGLNYGYT
TRBV11-3,ASSLGLMTSGGDTQY
TRBV29-1,SVTTGSGPQH
TRBV5-1,ASSSDSHLEAF
TRBV5-1,ASSLLAGENTGELF
TRBV3-1/TRBV3-2,ASSQPAGNTIY
TRBV28,ASSPGLAGGAHEQY
TRBV27,ASSLGTGNTGELF
TRBV30,AWSRDRGTDTQY
TRBV27,ASSLSRSGRGNEQF
TRBV13,ASSDTSDQETQY
TRBV5-5,ASSPLSGGFSGATGNTIY
TRBV9,ASSVAGGVRETQY
TRBV2,ASSEARGEKETQY
TRBV7-2,ASSVGSGNTEAF
TRBV15,ATSREGGGTDTQY
TRBV5-4,ASSLGGGDQPQH
TRBV5-5,ASSLGLGHQSYEQY
TRBV29-1,SVDRGLEETQY
TRBV7-2,ASSLAGTGPHEQY
TRBV5-1,ASKESPGLAGDEQF
TRBV24-1,ATSDFPGTGRKSTGELF
TRBV28,ASSPPTGGNYGYT